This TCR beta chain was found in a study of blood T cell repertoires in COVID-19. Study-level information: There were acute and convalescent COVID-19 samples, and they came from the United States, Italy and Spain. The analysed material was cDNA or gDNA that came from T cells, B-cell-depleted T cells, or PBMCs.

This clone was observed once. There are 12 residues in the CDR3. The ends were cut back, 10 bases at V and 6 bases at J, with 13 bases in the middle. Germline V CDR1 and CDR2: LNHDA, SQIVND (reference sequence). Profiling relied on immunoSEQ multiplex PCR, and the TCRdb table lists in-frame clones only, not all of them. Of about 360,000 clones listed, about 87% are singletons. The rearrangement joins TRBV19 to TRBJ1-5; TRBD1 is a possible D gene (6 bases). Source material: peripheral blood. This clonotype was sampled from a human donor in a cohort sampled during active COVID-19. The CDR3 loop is CATKGGGQPQHF. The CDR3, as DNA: TGTGCCACGAAAGGGGGTGGTCAGCCCCAGCATTTT.